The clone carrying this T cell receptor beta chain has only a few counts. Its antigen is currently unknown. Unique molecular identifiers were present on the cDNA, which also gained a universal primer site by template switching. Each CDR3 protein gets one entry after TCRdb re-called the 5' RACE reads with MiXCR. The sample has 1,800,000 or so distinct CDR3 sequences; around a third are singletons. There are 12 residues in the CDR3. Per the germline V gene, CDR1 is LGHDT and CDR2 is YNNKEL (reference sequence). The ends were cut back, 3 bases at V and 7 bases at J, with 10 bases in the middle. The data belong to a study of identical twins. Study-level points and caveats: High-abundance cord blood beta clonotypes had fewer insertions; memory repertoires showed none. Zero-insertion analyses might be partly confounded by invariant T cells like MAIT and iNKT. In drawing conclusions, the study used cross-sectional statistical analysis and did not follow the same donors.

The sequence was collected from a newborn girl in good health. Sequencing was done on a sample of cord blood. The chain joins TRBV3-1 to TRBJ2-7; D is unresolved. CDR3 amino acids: CASSQMEYEQYF. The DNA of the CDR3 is TGTGCCAGCAGCCAGATGGAGTATGAGCAGTACTTC.